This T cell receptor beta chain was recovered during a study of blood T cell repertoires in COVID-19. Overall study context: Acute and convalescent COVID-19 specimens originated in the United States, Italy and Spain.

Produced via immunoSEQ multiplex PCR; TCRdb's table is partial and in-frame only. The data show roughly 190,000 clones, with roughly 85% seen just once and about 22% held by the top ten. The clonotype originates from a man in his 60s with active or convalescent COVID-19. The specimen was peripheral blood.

The chain's CDR3 is CASSRRGQGGTEAFF. CDR3 bases: TGTGCCAGCAGCCGGAGGGGACAGGGGGGGACTGAAGCTTTCTTT. This chain joins TRBV11-2 and TRBJ1-1; 11 bases match TRBD1. Trimming at V came to 5 bases and at J to 5 bases, leaving 7 bases not matched to a gene. Germline loops: CDR1 SGHAT, CDR2 FQNNGV. The CDR3 covers 15 residues. Based on the CDR3 plus reference TRBV11-2 and TRBJ1-1, the full variable domain is EAGVAQSPRYKIIEKRQSVAFWCNPISGHATLYWYQQILGQGPKLLIQFQNNGVVDDSQLPKDRFSAERLKGVDSTLKIQPAKLEDSAVYLCASSRRGQGGTEAFFGQGTRLTVV.